This T cell receptor (beta chain) was identified during a study of beta chain features in type 1 diabetes (dated by TCRdb to between 2018 and 2020). About the investigation overall: Patients and healthy donors did not differ in mean age, gender distribution, total cell number or subset yield. The study compared the TCRB repertoires of sorted circulating CD4+ T cell subsets in recently diagnosed type 1 diabetes patients with those in matched healthy donors. Regulatory and stem cell-like memory subsets were isolated from only 8 patients and roughly eight healthy donors, whereas naive and central memory subsets came from all 28 donors. A total of 100 million to 110 million sorted cells were examined across all samples, and a strong correlation was observed between cell number per subset and RNA yield. What the work shows at the level of the full study, not this receptor alone: Only small numbers of individuals were included in the HLA sub-analyses, which left unresolved whether HLA type had any influence on TCRB rearrangement. At VDJ recombination sites, type 1 diabetes patients had fewer insertions and more deleted nucleotides, which implies abnormalities in thymic rearrangement. In all four CD4+ subsets, TCRB CDR3 length was moderately but significantly shorter in type 1 diabetes patients. Shorter templates might have been favored by PCR, but patient and control samples were amplified and corrected together, so both groups would have been affected equally by any skew. The naive, central memory and regulatory TCRB repertoires appeared to resemble one another more closely among patients than among healthy donors. Because cDNA was sequenced instead of genomic DNA, highly expressing activated cells could be over-represented, though the groups showed no difference in activation or CD3 levels.

This clone was detected only a few times. The target of this receptor is not known. The input lacks base qualities; no much larger clone sits a single base away. From each donor, a single peripheral blood sample of around 120 mL on average was drawn into heparinised tubes. A BD FACSAria II and a panel including CD45RO, CCR7, CD25, CD127, CD95 and CD27 were used to sort naive, central memory, regulatory and stem cell-like memory CD4+ T cells. All sorted populations exceeded 95% purity. Right away, PBMCs were isolated by Lymphoprep density gradient centrifugation and were stained directly, with no culture step. To minimize batch effects, samples were stained and sorted in pairs, one healthy donor with one patient per experiment. The entire isolated RNA was reverse transcribed using the High Capacity cDNA Reverse Transcription Kit, and thus expressed TCRB transcripts were sequenced. Deep immunoSEQ sequencing was performed on naive, central memory and regulatory T cell samples, with an average of roughly 3.3 million total reads per sample. Sorted cells were lysed in RLT buffer and RNA was extracted with DNase-treated RNeasy Micro or Mini kits, depending on cell number. Each cell subset was processed separately to prevent cross-contamination, with patient and healthy donor samples processed together. The immunoSEQ multiplex PCR was used to amplify TCRB sequences from cDNA, generating 87-bp fragments that spanned the CDR3 region. Amplicons were sequenced on the Illumina HiSeq platform. The authors processed their data as follows. PCR bias was computationally corrected using synthetic template baselines, reads within Hamming distance 2 were collapsed, and singletons that could not be merged were discarded. Reads were aligned to IMGT to assign V, D and J genes, CDR3 length, and insertions or deletions at six rearrangement sites. Within each subset, clonotype counts were normalized to sorted cell number, after which true diversity and Gini coefficients were computed with the tcR R package. The overlap coefficient, calculated on TCRB nucleotide sequences, was used to measure repertoire sharing. Out-of-frame TCRB sequences from naive cells were analyzed as a proxy for the pre-selection repertoire. Here the immuneACCESS table is served through TCRdb, limited to in-frame sequences with V and J called. Missing clones are a known gap in these copies; in checked studies unresolved V genes cover under half, and the rest lacks a known reason. That table is the source of V, J and clone size, and D and trimming were worked out from the DNA. The sample data list roughly 730,000 clones, and 10% to 15% of these were observed just once. Clones ranked in the top ten supply approximately 0.022% of the sample.

The sample comprised naive CD4+ T cells from blood. The label giving this sample's cell subset or site can be read as: true naive CD4+ T cells. The sequence was obtained from a man in his late teens or twenties with type 1 diabetes.

CDR3 loop: CASSELRGTEAFF. The DNA is as follows: TGTGCCAGCAGTGAGCTGAGGGGGACTGAAGCTTTCTTT. The chain was built from TRBV6-4 and TRBJ1-1; the D gene is perhaps TRBD1, from 6 matching bases. For CDR1 and CDR2, the germline V gene lists MRHNA and SNTAGT. The CDR3 runs 13 residues from the cysteine to the phenylalanine. CDR3 DNA only is kept here, 39 bases in frame from base 1. Trimming takes 3 bases from V and 5 bases from J, and the germline ends sit 10 bases apart.